This TCR beta chain is from a study of blood T cell repertoires in COVID-19. On the study more broadly: There were acute and convalescent COVID-19 samples, and they came from the United States, Italy and Spain.

Generated by immunoSEQ multiplex PCR, the TCRdb table keeps only in-frame clones and is missing some. Counted here are 250,000 to 300,000 clones, 75% to 90% occurring once; the ten biggest clones make up around 13%. CDR1 MDHEN and CDR2 SYDVKM come from the germline V gene. This CDR3 is built from 11 residues. Between the trimmed V and J ends, which lost 5 bases and 3 bases, there was a span of 5 bases. A word on this clone: One base away lies a much larger clone, so this may be a sequencing read error.

The clonotype originates from a woman in her seventies with COVID-19, enrolled during active disease. The chain has TRBV28 and TRBJ2-7; D not certain. Sample: peripheral blood. CDR3 region: CASSRNYEQYF. The CDR3 DNA follows: TGTGCCAGCAGTCGTAACTACGAGCAGTACTTC.